Sequencing of this TCR beta chain was carried out in a study of tumor and adjacent non-tumor tissue in lung cancer. Study-wide background: Histology: 12 adenocarcinoma, a couple of squamous cell carcinoma, 1 small cell lung cancer. The patients, 10 men and about 5 women, were about 31 to 80 with stage I to III disease.

In regard to this clonotype: Its antigen is still unknown. The junction and the germline gene differ at one end; a read error may be behind it.

The template was RNA from unsorted bulk tissue. This non-tumor lung sample came from over 3 cm beyond the tumor edge. Points from the study as a whole: Tumor tissue had significantly higher TCR diversity than normal lung. Higher tumor TCR diversity was associated with shorter survival.

The library came from three nested PCR rounds adapted from ARM-PCR protocols. Using its own MiXCR run on the multiplex PCR reads, TCRdb lists one record per CDR3 protein. The table shows around 40,000 distinct CDR3 sequences, with roughly 60% occurring only once. The sequence derives from a man between 45 and 60 years old with non-small cell lung cancer. Specimen: distant non-tumor lung tissue.

Written as DNA, the CDR3 is TGTGCAAGCAGTTTGAAAGACGCAGATACGCAGTATTTT. Its protein product is CASSLKDADTQYF. This sequence joins TRBV6-5 and TRBJ2-3, with D unclear. There are 13 residues in the CDR3. In germline, CDR1 is MNHEY, CDR2 SVGAGI.